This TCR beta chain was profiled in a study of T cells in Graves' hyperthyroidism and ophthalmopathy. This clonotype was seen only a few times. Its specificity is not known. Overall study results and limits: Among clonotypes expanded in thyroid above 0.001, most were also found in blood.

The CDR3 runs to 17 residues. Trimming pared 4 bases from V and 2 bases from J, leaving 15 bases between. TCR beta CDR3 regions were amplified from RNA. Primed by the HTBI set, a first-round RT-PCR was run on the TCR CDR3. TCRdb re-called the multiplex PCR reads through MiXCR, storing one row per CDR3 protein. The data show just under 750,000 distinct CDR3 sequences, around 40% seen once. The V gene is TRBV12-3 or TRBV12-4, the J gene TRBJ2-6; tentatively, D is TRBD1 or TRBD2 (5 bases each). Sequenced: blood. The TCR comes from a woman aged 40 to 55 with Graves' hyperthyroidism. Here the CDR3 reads CASSSRDRNPGANVLTF. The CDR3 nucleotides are TGTGCCAGCAGTTCCCGGGACCGGAACCCTGGGGCCAACGTCCTGACTTTC.